One and the same sample provided the 2 T cell receptor beta chains below, sequenced in a study of T cells in localized non-small cell lung cancer. Data came from immunoSEQ multiplex PCR; TCRdb stores just in-frame clones and leaves some out. The table includes around 48,000 clones, around 77% detected once. The material was peripheral blood, obtained before any cancer treatment. These receptors were taken from a man between 35 and 75 years old with stage I squamous cell lung carcinoma.

Here the CDR3 reads CASSPPRAGELFF. CDR3 bases: TGCGCCAGCAGCCCCCCTAGGGCCGGGGAGCTGTTTTTT. This chain joins TRBV5-1 and TRBJ2-2; D remains ambiguous. Trimming stripped 4 bases from V and 6 bases from J, with 10 bases between. Germline lookup yields CDR1 SGHRS and CDR2 YFSETQ. The CDR3 has 13 amino acids.

In regard to this clone: Other nucleotide sequences from this sample produce the same CDR3. The chain links TRBV7-3 to TRBJ1-6; 12 nucleotides line up with TRBD1. Germline V gives CDR1 SGHTA, CDR2 FQGTGA. After removal of 5 bases from V and 9 bases from J, the junction contained 5 bases not matched to a gene. The CDR3 length is 15 residues. The CDR3 region is CASSPRDRGLSPLHF. CDR3 DNA sequence: TGTGCCAGCAGCCCGCGGGACAGGGGGCTTTCACCCCTCCACTTT.